The 14 T cell receptor beta chains in this list originate from one sample, sequenced in a study of T cells in Graves' hyperthyroidism and ophthalmopathy. From RNA transcripts, TCR beta CDR3 regions were amplified. A set of HTBI primers served as the primers for a first-round RT-PCR of the TCR CDR3. Each CDR3 protein is one row after TCRdb ran MiXCR on the multiplex PCR reads. This repertoire shows a few hundred thousand distinct CDR3 sequences, approximately 15% found once; its top ten account for 3% to 4%. Sequenced: blood. These receptors were obtained from a woman aged 40 to 50 with Graves' ophthalmopathy.

This clonotype was observed a few times. The CDR3 loop is CASSATTGGYEQYF. The CDR3 region has the DNA TGTGCCAGCAGCGCCACGACAGGGGGGTACGAGCAGTACTTC. The genes are TRBV9 and TRBJ2-7; 9 nucleotides agree with TRBD1. V lost 3 bases, J lost 4 bases, and 5 bases stayed unmatched. CDR3 length equals 14 residues. Germline CDR1 and CDR2: SGDLS and YYNGEE.

This clonotype was counted many times. V and J are TRBV5-1 and TRBJ2-7; 10 bases align to TRBD1. The V and J ends lost 4 bases and 4 bases, in that order; junction bases with no gene match: 11. This CDR3 contains 16 residues. CDR1 SGHRS and CDR2 YFSETQ come from the germline V gene. As DNA, the CDR3 is TGCGCCAGCAGCCGGGACAGGGGATCCGTCGAATACGAGCAGTACTTC. Translated: CASSRDRGSVEYEQYF.

This clonotype was observed many times. The rearrangement joins TRBV18 to TRBJ2-3, with TRBD2 matching over 12 bases. The V gene end was trimmed by 0 bases and the J gene end by 3 bases; junction bases not matched to a gene: 4. Germline V gene lookup returns CDR1 KGHSH and CDR2 LQKENI. The CDR3 runs 17 residues. CDR3 nucleotides: TGTGCCAGCTCACCACCGATGCTAGCGGGGGGGACAGATACGCAGTATTTT. Its translation: CASSPPMLAGGTDTQYF.

This clonotype showed up many times. The CDR3 reads CASSPGTSDYNEQFF. CDR3 DNA: TGTGCCAGCAGTCCCGGGACTAGCGACTACAATGAGCAGTTCTTC. The gene calls are TRBV6-2 or TRBV6-3 and TRBJ2-1; 10 bases map to TRBD2. The CDR3 loop spans 15 amino acids. The trim removed 5 bases at V and 3 bases at J, leaving 4 bases unmatched. CDR1 MNHEY and CDR2 SVGEGT come from the germline V gene.

The chain uses TRBV29-1 and TRBJ2-3; 14 positions agree with TRBD2. This CDR3 region has 13 residues. CDR1 is SQVTM, CDR2 ANQGSEA, per germline. V shed 7 bases, J shed 8 bases, and the junction held 5 bases outside the gene matches. CDR3 loop: CSGGLAGAGTQYF. CDR3 DNA sequence: TGCAGCGGGGGACTAGCGGGGGCAGGTACGCAGTATTTT.

Details on this clonotype: Mismatch with germline at one junction end may stem from a read error. The chain uses TRBV2 and TRBJ1-5; TRBD1 aligns across 8 bases. The CDR3 is 17 amino acids. Germline V lookup: CDR1 SNHLY, CDR2 FYNNEI. CDR3 in amino acids: CASSREAGGEGNRPQHF. The CDR3 DNA reads TGTGCCAGCAGCCGTGAGGCAGGGGGCGAGGGAAATCGGCCCCAGCATTTT.

This clonotype was seen a single time. The rearrangement links TRBV20-1 to TRBJ2-5, with 11 bases identical to TRBD2. V shed 5 bases and J 5 bases; nucleotides not matched to a gene: 7. This CDR3 has 14 amino acids. Germline assignment: CDR1 DFQATT and CDR2 SNEGSKA (reference sequence). The DNA for the CDR3 is TGCAGTGCTCCATTGGCTAGCGGGAGGGAGACCCAGTACTTC. Its translation: CSAPLASGRETQYF.

This clonotype has a handful of counts. CDR3: CASGLGGSTEAFF. In DNA form, the CDR3 reads TGTGCCAGCGGCCTCGGGGGGAGCACTGAAGCTTTCTTT. The rearrangement uses TRBV28 and TRBJ1-1, with D perhaps matching TRBD1 (5 bases). With 8 bases removed from V and 4 bases from J, the gap between germline ends came to 14 bases. The CDR3 length is 13 residues. CDR1 and CDR2 (germline): MDHEN, SYDVKM.

This clonotype has a count of ten or more. CDR3 amino acids: CASSPLGAYEQYF. The CDR3 nucleotides are TGTGCCAGCAGCCCACTGGGGGCCTACGAGCAGTACTTC. The chain links TRBV7-9 to TRBJ2-7, with D perhaps matching TRBD1 or TRBD2 (5 bases each). This CDR3 comprises 13 residues. The ends were cut back, 5 bases at V and 2 bases at J, with 10 bases in the middle. Germline CDR1 SEHNR, CDR2 FQNEAQ (reference sequence).

This clonotype was observed many times. The V gene is TRBV7-9, the J gene TRBJ2-7; TRBD2 might be the D (5 bases). Germline V lookup: CDR1 SEHNR, CDR2 FQNEAQ (reference sequence). This CDR3 contains 12 residues. The V end was cut by 1 base, the J end by 7 bases, with 8 bases between. The CDR3 loop is CASSLDWREQYF. CDR3 nucleotide sequence: TGTGCCAGCAGCTTAGACTGGAGGGAGCAGTACTTC. Full variable domain (remainder filled in from reference TRBV7-9 and TRBJ2-7): DTGVSQNPRHKITKRGQNVTFRCDPISEHNRLYWYRQTLGQGPEFLTYFQNEAQLEKSRLLSDRFSAERPKGSFSTLEIQRTEQGDSAMYLCASSLDWREQYFGPGTRLTVT.

The table lists this clonotype with many counts. The rearrangement uses TRBV28 and TRBJ1-2; unclear D gene. V was pared by 2 bases and J by 3 bases, with 4 bases between. Germline-derived CDR1 and CDR2 are MDHEN and SYDVKM. The CDR3 spans 12 residues. CDR3 region: CASSLLDYGYTF. CDR3 sequence (DNA): TGTGCCAGCAGTTTACTGGACTATGGCTACACCTTC.

This clonotype was seen only a few times. V gene TRBV3-1 combines with J gene TRBJ1-1; maybe TRBD1 (5 bases). In germline, CDR1 is LGHDT, CDR2 YNNKEL (reference sequence). The CDR3 runs 14 residues. The V end lost 4 bases, the J end lost 3 bases, and 12 bases lay between the germline ends. The CDR3, as DNA: TGTGCCAGCAGCCGACTCGGGGGGGACACTGAAGCTTTCTTT. It yields the protein CASSRLGGDTEAFF.

There are many counts of this clonotype. The genes are TRBV2 and TRBJ2-3; D is ambiguous. CDR1 and CDR2 (germline): SNHLY, FYNNEI. The CDR3 sequence is 17 residues long. The germline V and J ends were trimmed by 1 base and 6 bases, with 20 bases remaining between them. The CDR3 DNA reads TGTGCCAGCAGTGAAGTTACGGTCCCTTCAGGAAGTGATACGCAGTATTTT. It yields the protein CASSEVTVPSGSDTQYF.

This clonotype was detected a few times. The genes are TRBV4-1 and TRBJ1-1; D is uncertain. The CDR3 spans 15 residues. In germline, CDR1 is MGHRA, CDR2 YSYEKL. With 3 bases removed from V and 7 bases from J, the gap between germline ends came to 18 bases. The CDR3 nucleotides are TGCGCCAGCAGCCATCCCCCGCGAGGGTTTAATGAAGCTTTCTTT. Its protein is CASSHPPRGFNEAFF.